This record looks at one T cell receptor beta chain sequence and its context. Its cognate antigen is unknown. V was cut by 4 bases and J by 0 bases, with 14 bases left in between. This CDR3 contains 15 residues. Germline V gene data show CDR1 as SGHNT and CDR2 as YYREEE (reference sequence). This sample stems from a study of cytomegalovirus exposure and HLA in healthy donors. Study outcomes and limitations: Later, an analysis found that TCR clusters from the first cohort tended to co-occur in the roughly 130 validation repertoires. Rarity marked most TCR sequences, yet some public TCRs occurred in many donors.

The data were produced by immunoSEQ multiplex PCR, yet TCRdb's version contains in-frame clones alone and is incomplete. In the table there are roughly 130,000 clones, 88% of which are singletons. The chain has TRBV5-4 and TRBJ2-7, with a tentative D call TRBD1 (6 bases). The sequence was obtained from a man under 40 in good health and CMV-seronegative. Sequenced material: PBMCs. CDR3 protein: CASSRKGQSSYEQYF. Written as DNA, the CDR3 is TGTGCCAGCAGCAGAAAAGGACAGAGCTCCTACGAGCAGTACTTC.